Presented here are 8 T cell receptor beta chains from one specimen sequenced in a study of regulatory T cells in long-lasting Graves disease. Stated time point: newly diagnosed GD, antithyroid drugs for less than 3 months. Making the TCR library involved RNA that had been extracted from PBMCs. With iRepertoire HTBI primers and Arm-PCR of CDR3 regions, TCR beta libraries were built. MiXCR, run by TCRdb on the multiplex PCR reads, gives a single entry per CDR3 protein. The table includes around 500,000 distinct CDR3 sequences, about 15% detected once. These records were also assigned to another study, of T cells in Graves' hyperthyroidism and ophthalmopathy.

The sample here was peripheral blood mononuclear cells (PBMCs), taken at new diagnosis, from a patient treated with antithyroid drugs. The origin of the receptors is a woman aged 40 to 65 with Graves disease.

This clonotype was detected many times. The chain is built from TRBV18 and TRBJ1-5; D is uncertain. V was trimmed by 3 bases and J by 6 bases, leaving 12 bases between them. Looked up from germline, CDR1 is KGHSH and CDR2 is LQKENI. CDR3 length: 14 residues. The CDR3 sequence is CASSPEGSGQPQHF. The CDR3 DNA reads as TGTGCCAGCTCACCGGAGGGCAGCGGTCAGCCCCAGCATTTT.

This clonotype was recorded many times. This chain connects TRBV7-2 to TRBJ1-1, with 7 bases that match TRBD1. CDR3 length equals 14 residues. Trimming removed 5 bases from V and 4 bases from J; junction bases left unmatched: 7. CDR1 SGHTA and CDR2 FQGNSA come from the germline V gene. CDR3 sequence reads: CASSNDRVGTEAFF. The CDR3 coding sequence is TGTGCCAGCAGCAACGACAGGGTAGGCACTGAAGCTTTCTTT. The variable domain in full, completed from reference TRBV7-2 and TRBJ1-1, reads GAGVSQSPSNKVTEKGKDVELRCDPISGHTALYWYRQSLGQGLEFLIYFQGNSAPDKSGLPSDRFSAERTGGSVSTLTIQRTQQEDSAVYLCASSNDRVGTEAFFGQGTRLTVV.

This clonotype was recorded at least ten times. The junction departs from the called germline gene at one end, perhaps through a read error. The gene calls are TRBV4-1 and TRBJ2-3; D remains ambiguous. The CDR3 sequence is 13 residues long. CDR1 is MGHRA, CDR2 YSYEKL, per germline. DNA for the CDR3: TGTGCCAGCAGTGTCTATAGCACAGATACGCAGTATTTT. This codes for CASSVYSTDTQYF.

As for this clonotype: A much larger clone is a single base away; this may be a read error. The V gene is TRBV6-1, the J gene TRBJ2-7; 10 bases align to TRBD1. The germline V gene encodes CDR1 MNHNS and CDR2 SASEGT. The V gene end was trimmed by 5 bases and the J gene end by 3 bases; junction bases not matched to a gene: 7. CDR3 length equals 15 residues. The CDR3 sequence is CASSRAGTGVYEQYF. CDR3 bases: TGTGCCAGCAGTCGAGCCGGGACAGGGGTCTACGAGCAGTACTTC.

This clonotype was detected ten times or more. The CDR3 spells CASSFPDKDTQYF. DNA for the CDR3: TGTGCCAGCAGTTTCCCGGACAAGGATACGCAGTATTTT. This rearrangement joins TRBV28 to TRBJ2-3; D perhaps matches TRBD1 (5 bases). CDR1 and CDR2 from the germline V gene are MDHEN and SYDVKM. Trimming shortened V by 3 bases and J by 6 bases, and 10 bases separated the two germline ends. The CDR3 extends over 13 amino acids. The full variable domain, its missing parts supplied by reference TRBV28 and TRBJ2-3, is DVKVTQSSRYLVKRTGEKVFLECVQDMDHENMFWYRQDPGLGLRLIYFSYDVKMKEKGDIPEGYSVSREKKERFSLILESASTNQTSMYLCASSFPDKDTQYFGPGTRLTVL.

This clonotype has only a few counts. J is TRBJ2-7 and V is TRBV5-4, with D possibly called TRBD1 or TRBD2 (7 bases each). This CDR3 is built from 15 residues. Deletions cut 0 bases from V and 3 bases from J, with 13 bases between. Per the germline V gene, CDR1 is SGHNT and CDR2 is YYREEE (reference sequence). In nucleotides, the CDR3 is TGTGCCAGCAGCTTGGGGCAGGGGGAGGGCTACGAGCAGTACTTC. Residues: CASSLGQGEGYEQYF. Drawing the rest from reference TRBV5-4 and TRBJ2-7, the complete variable domain is ETGVTQSPTHLIKTRGQQVTLRCSSQSGHNTVSWYQQALGQGPQFIFQYYREEENGRGNFPPRFSGLQFPNYSSELNVNALELDDSALYLCASSLGQGEGYEQYFGPGTRLTVT.

There are many counts of this clonotype. The chain combines TRBV28 with TRBJ1-2; perhaps TRBD1 as D (5 bases). The CDR3 covers 14 residues. V lost 6 bases, J lost 2 bases, and 13 bases lay in between. Germline assignment: CDR1 MDHEN and CDR2 SYDVKM. CDR3 protein: CASRPGRKNYGYTF. CDR3 nucleotide sequence: TGTGCCAGCAGGCCGGGACGGAAGAACTATGGCTACACCTTC.

In this sample, this clonotype turned up a few times. The J gene is TRBJ1-2, the V gene TRBV6-5; tentatively, D is TRBD1 (6 bases). The length of the CDR3 is 15 residues. Trimming shortened V by 0 bases and J by 6 bases, and 14 bases separated the two germline ends. Germline V CDR1 and CDR2: MNHEY, SVGAGI. The CDR3 here is CASSYSARGQHGYTF. CDR3 in DNA: TGTGCCAGCAGTTACTCTGCAAGAGGACAGCATGGCTACACCTTC.